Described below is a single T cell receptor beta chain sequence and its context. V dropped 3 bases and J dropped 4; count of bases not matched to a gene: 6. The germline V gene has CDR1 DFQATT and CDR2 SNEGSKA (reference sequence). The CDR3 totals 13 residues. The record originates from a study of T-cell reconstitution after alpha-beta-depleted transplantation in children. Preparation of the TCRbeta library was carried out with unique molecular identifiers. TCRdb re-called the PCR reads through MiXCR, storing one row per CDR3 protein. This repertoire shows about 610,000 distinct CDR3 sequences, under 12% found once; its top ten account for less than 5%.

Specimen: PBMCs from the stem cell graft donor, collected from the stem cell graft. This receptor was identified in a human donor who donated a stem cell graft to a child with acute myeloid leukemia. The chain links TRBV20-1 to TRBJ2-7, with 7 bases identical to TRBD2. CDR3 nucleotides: TGCAGTGCTAGGGGAGGGAGGGAGTACGAGCAGTACTTC. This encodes CSARGGREYEQYF.